Below are 11 T cell receptor beta chains sequenced from a single sample in a study of shared clonotypes between healthy human individuals. Assay used: immunoSEQ multiplex PCR; TCRdb lists only in-frame clones, some missing. This sample yields roughly 1 million clones, of which about 76% are seen a single time; 1.2% to 1.5% belongs to the top ten. The specimen was memory CD4+ T cells sorted from blood. Subset noted: CD45RA-negative fraction. The origin of the receptors is a man younger than 35 in good health.

The rearrangement uses TRBV9 and TRBJ1-6; tentative D call: TRBD1 (5 bases). V was pared by 0 bases and J by 6 bases, with 19 bases between. This CDR3 has 18 amino acids. Germline-derived CDR1 and CDR2 are SGDLS and YYNGEE. This chain's CDR3 is CASSVEEGGRGVNSPLHF. The CDR3 DNA reads TGTGCCAGCAGCGTAGAAGAAGGAGGGCGAGGGGTTAATTCACCCCTCCACTTT.

Details on this clone: The sample contains more than one DNA sequence encoding this CDR3. V gene TRBV19 combines with J gene TRBJ2-7; D might be TRBD1 (5 bases). The V gene lost 4 bases and the J gene lost 0 bases, with 7 bases spanning the gap. The CDR3 length is 13 residues. The germline V gene encodes CDR1 LNHDA and CDR2 SQIVND (reference sequence). In nucleotides, the CDR3 is TGTGCCAGTAGTAGGGGCAGCTCCTACGAGCAGTACTTC. Protein product: CASSRGSSYEQYF.

The J gene is TRBJ2-3, the V gene TRBV7-8, with a tentative D call TRBD1 (5 bases). Trimming took 4 bases from V and 6 from J, leaving 17 bases between them. This CDR3 is built from 15 residues. CDR1 is SGHVS, CDR2 FQNEAQ, per germline. In DNA form, the CDR3 reads TGTGCCAGCAGCTACCAGGGTTACCTCCGGGATACGCAGTATTTT. Amino acids: CASSYQGYLRDTQYF.

This sequence joins TRBV7-2 and TRBJ1-2; D is perhaps TRBD1 (5 bases). V was shortened by 2 bases and J by 8 bases, with 18 bases between the two germline ends. The CDR3 spans 15 residues. From germline, CDR1 is SGHTA and CDR2 FQGNSA. CDR3 sequence reads: CASSLMGRPGLGYTF. The CDR3 coding sequence is TGTGCCAGCAGCTTAATGGGGAGGCCGGGGCTGGGCTACACCTTC.

V usage is TRBV5-6 and J usage is TRBJ2-5; 10 nucleotides agree with TRBD2. CDR3 length: 15 amino acids. Trimming at V came to 3 bases and at J to 2 bases, leaving 4 bases not matched to a gene. Germline CDR1 SGHDT, CDR2 YYEEEE. The CDR3 sequence: CASSYKTSGQETQYF. CDR3 DNA: TGTGCCAGCAGCTACAAGACTAGCGGGCAAGAGACCCAGTACTTC.

The CDR3 loop reads CSTLEGNTEAFF. The CDR3 region has the DNA TGCAGCACACTGGAGGGGAACACTGAAGCTTTCTTT. The chain combines TRBV29-1 with TRBJ1-1; D is unresolved. Trimming removed 8 bases at V and 1 base at J, with 11 bases between. The CDR3 is 12 amino acids. CDR1 is SQVTM and CDR2 is ANQGSEA in the germline V gene.

The chain recombines TRBV7-3 with TRBJ2-2, with D possibly being TRBD2 (5 bases). V was clipped by 1 base and J by 5 bases, with 8 bases between them. CDR1 is SGHTA and CDR2 is FQGTGA in the germline V gene. There are 14 residues in the CDR3. CDR3: CASSLIGGTGELFF. CDR3 DNA sequence: TGTGCCAGCAGCTTAATCGGCGGGACCGGGGAGCTGTTTTTT.

In this sample, this clone turned up once. The chain uses TRBV28 and TRBJ1-3; TRBD1 might be the D (6 bases). Trimming took 3 bases from V and 0 from J, leaving 12 bases between them. The germline V gene has CDR1 MDHEN and CDR2 SYDVKM. The length of the CDR3 is 16 residues. CDR3 sequence: CASSLDSMISGNTIYF. CDR3 bases: TGTGCCAGCAGTTTGGACAGCATGATCTCTGGAAACACCATATATTTT.

The chain uses TRBV2 and TRBJ1-2; 9 nucleotides line up with TRBD1. In germline, CDR1 is SNHLY, CDR2 FYNNEI. Germline trimming cut 6 bases from V and 4 bases from J; bases unmatched to any gene: 6. The CDR3 consists of 14 residues. CDR3 residues: CASSQGQGGYGYTF. In DNA, the CDR3 is TGTGCCAGCAGCCAGGGACAGGGCGGCTATGGCTACACCTTC. The full variable domain, with the rest looked up from reference TRBV2 and TRBJ1-2, is EPEVTQTPSHQVTQMGQEVILRCVPISNHLYFYWYRQILGQKVEFLVSFYNNEISEKSEIFDDQFSVERPDGSNFTLKIRSTKLEDSAMYFCASSQGQGGYGYTFGSGTRLTVV.

This clone appeared many times. This chain connects TRBV5-6 to TRBJ1-3; the match to TRBD1 covers 7 bases. V lost 4 bases and J lost 8; bases outside the gene matches: 6. CDR1 and CDR2 from the germline V gene are SGHDT and YYEEEE. The CDR3 is 13 amino acids. The CDR3 DNA reads TGTGCCAGCAGCCCACAGGGGTTAGACACCATATATTTT. It specifies CASSPQGLDTIYF.

In this sample, this clone turned up a few times. The chain employs TRBV19 and TRBJ1-5; 7 nucleotides match TRBD1. The CDR3 totals 14 residues. Germline CDR1 is LNHDA and CDR2 is SQIVND (reference sequence). The V gene end was trimmed by 5 bases and the J gene end by 6 bases; junction bases not matched to a gene: 7. As DNA, the CDR3 is TGTGCCAGTAGTCTCAGGACAGGTCTTCAGCCCCAGCATTTT. Translating gives CASSLRTGLQPQHF.